This TCR beta chain was sequenced for a study of glioma-infiltrating T cells. Study findings and constraints: Non-neoplastic patients had below-expected tissue-blood divergence, while all gliomas exceeded expectation. Very few CDR3 sequences were shared between tissue and blood.

Using RNA template, CDR3s of TCR alpha and beta were amplified with iRepertoire arm-PCR. In TCRdb, the multiplex PCR reads were re-called with MiXCR into one record per CDR3 protein. This table has tens of thousands of distinct CDR3 sequences, about 37% appearing once. This clonotype was seen ten or more times. The antigen remains undetermined. CDR1 and CDR2 (germline): SGHRS, YFSETQ. The CDR3 contains 14 residues. Trimming cost V 5 bases and J 0 bases, with 8 bases left between them. The source is a human donor with low-grade glioma or glioblastoma, undergoing nonglioma brain surgery, or in good health (not recorded which). The sample comprised glioma tissue, nonneoplastic brain tissue, or PBMCs (not recorded which). The rearrangement links TRBV5-1 to TRBJ2-2, with D uncertain. CDR3 sequence: CASSIGSNTGELFF. The CDR3 bases are TGCGCCAGCAGTATCGGTTCGAACACCGGGGAGCTGTTTTTT.